This T cell receptor beta chain was sequenced in a study of OX40 agonist ivuxolimab in advanced cancers. With regard to this clone: Its antigen is still unknown.

The CDR3 runs 14 residues. The germline gives CDR1 ENHRY, CDR2 SYGVKD. Trimming left V 2 bases short and J 5 bases short, with 12 bases between. Points from the study as a whole: CD4+ and CD8+ blood T cells expanded clonally by week 6 at 0.1 to 3.0 mg/kg.

Produced via immunoSEQ multiplex PCR; TCRdb's table is partial and in-frame only. The data contain 75,000 to 95,000 clones, 65% to 90% of them singletons. The material was CD4+ or CD8+ T cells sorted from blood, obtained in a trial of the OX40 agonist ivuxolimab. The chain employs TRBV10-3 and TRBJ1-1; a possible D gene is TRBD1 (6 bases). This clonotype was obtained from an adult with an advanced solid tumor such as melanoma, head and neck, liver or kidney cancer. Here the CDR3 DNA reads TGTGCCATCAGTGAGCTGTGGGGGGCGACTGAAGCTTTCTTT. This translates into CAISELWGATEAFF.